This T cell receptor (beta chain) was retrieved from a study of blood T cells in healthy people across ages. Those donating, healthy Caucasian individuals from Russia, were aged roughly 6 to 100. Total RNA was isolated from each sample in quantities of at least 6 micrograms. Sample-barcoded 5' priming and a J-beta primer mix drove a second PCR of 7 to 11 cycles. A template-switch adaptor that had 12 random nucleotides put a tag on each cDNA molecule. TCRdb re-analysed the 5' RACE reads in MiXCR, keeping a single row per CDR3 protein. Of 700,000 or so distinct CDR3 sequences in the sample, around 41% were seen once. The receptor was isolated from an elderly man in good health. Sequencing used blood.

CDR3 sequence (DNA): TGCAGTGCTAGACCTTTTGGGGCACCAAGTGAGACCCAGTACTTC. This codes for CSARPFGAPSETQYF. The chain employs TRBV20-1 and TRBJ2-5; tentative D call: TRBD1 (5 bases). The ends were cut back, 2 bases at V and 5 bases at J, with 18 bases in the middle. Germline-derived CDR1 and CDR2 are DFQATT and SNEGSKA (reference sequence). CDR3 size: 15 residues.